This TCR beta chain was retrieved from a study of tumor-infiltrating lymphocytes in primary liver carcinoma. In the study overall: Both sexes were represented among patients, who were 30 to 69 years old. These were node-negative, non-metastatic T1-T3 tumors of roughly 4 to 10 cm.

TCR beta cDNA was reverse-transcribed from about 0.45 ug of total RNA. The reaction used a constant-region primer and ProtoScript II reverse transcriptase. For TCR beta, libraries were produced by three nested multiplex PCR rounds using slightly modified ARM-PCR. For roughly 11 cycles apiece, the opening two PCR rounds ran with TRBV1-TRBV30 forward primers and a C-beta reverse primer. Via MiXCR, TCRdb re-called the multiplex PCR reads, giving one row per CDR3 protein. Of tens of thousands of distinct CDR3 sequences detected, roughly 77% appear once; the ten largest clones hold around 38%. This clonotype counts as medium-sized. The antigen remains undetermined. The junction departs from germline at one end; a sequencing error may be responsible. Germline CDR1 SGHAT, CDR2 FQNNGV. The CDR3 is made up of 15 amino acids. Taking about 18-32 mg of unsorted bulk tissue, the authors co-extracted RNA and DNA. Primary liver carcinomas in the patients were surgically resected.

Whole-study results and caveats: Tumor-adjacent and tumor-blood pairs displayed less overlap than did pairs of tumor regions.

The V and J genes are TRBV11-2 and TRBJ2-1; TRBD2 is a possible D gene (6 bases). Sample: tumor-adjacent normal liver tissue. The receptor was isolated from a man in his forties or fifties with primary liver carcinoma and hepatitis B virus infection. As DNA, the CDR3 is TGTGCCAGCATCTTAGTGTCGGGGGAAGGTAGTGAGCAGTTCTTC. Translated: CASILVSGEGSEQFF.